This record looks at one TCR beta chain sequence and its context. Antigen: not known. The data derive from a study of T-cell memory formation after mild COVID-19. Whole-study findings and limits: Several responding clones turned up in pre-infection memory, indicating that cross-reactive memory may have taken part. Among contracting clones, CD4+ were mainly CM/EM and CD8+ enriched in EMRA.

One entry per CDR3 protein results from TCRdb running MiXCR on the 5' RACE reads. The sample carries roughly 400,000 distinct CDR3 sequences, 20% to 25% recorded once. The CDR3 is 19 amino acids. CDR1 SGHTA and CDR2 FQGNSA come from the germline V gene. V dropped 4 bases and J dropped 1 base, with 25 bases sitting between them. The chain carries TRBV7-2 and TRBJ1-1; D is possibly TRBD1 (6 bases). Sequencing input: PBMCs or a T cell subset sorted from them (not recorded which). The TCR comes from an adult woman who had mild COVID-19 (a few samples of this study predate the infection). Cell type and time point are not known. Here the CDR3 reads CASSSLSFGRGGENTEAFF. DNA of the CDR3: TGTGCCAGCAGCTCCCTATCTTTTGGCAGGGGTGGTGAGAACACTGAAGCTTTCTTT.